The 27 T cell receptor beta chains below all came from one sample that was sequenced in a study of shared T cell receptors in the human thymus (dated by TCRdb to the early 2020s). The library was generated by the immunoSEQ multiplex PCR assay. TCRdb carries this immuneACCESS record with in-frame sequences only. Its versions omit some clonotypes, under half of them owing to an unresolved V gene in the studies checked, with the rest unexplained. A total of approximately 580,000 clones appear in this sample, 78% of them only once. The top ten clones comprise around 0.012% of the sample. This same sample was also taken into another study, of human thymus T cells.

The sequenced sample consisted of thymocytes. The origin of the receptors is a boy less than two years old with a congenital heart defect. Donor details come from another sample of the same person, matched by shared clones.

This clone was observed a single time. This chain links TRBV27 with TRBJ1-1, with a tentative D call TRBD1 (5 bases). The CDR3 has 16 amino acids. The V gene lost 4 bases and the J gene lost 1 base, with 16 bases spanning the gap. From germline, CDR1 is MNHEY and CDR2 SMNVEV (reference sequence). The CDR3 loop is CASSSKRGGSNTEAFF. The CDR3 DNA reads TGTGCCAGCAGTTCTAAGCGTGGGGGGTCGAACACTGAAGCTTTCTTT.

The V gene is TRBV4-3, the J gene TRBJ2-1, with a tentative D call TRBD2 (6 bases). Germline-derived CDR1 and CDR2 are LGHNA and YSLEER. This CDR3 spans 13 amino acids. Trimming removed 1 base at V and 10 bases at J, with 11 bases between. The CDR3 coding sequence is TGCGCCAGCAGCCAAGGGATGGGGGGAGAGCAGTTCTTC. This encodes CASSQGMGGEQFF.

The chain is built from TRBV4-1 and TRBJ1-4; 10 bases map to TRBD1. The CDR3 has 20 amino acids. Germline V lookup: CDR1 MGHRA, CDR2 YSYEKL. The junction had 13 bases not matched to a gene; V was cut back by 0 bases and J by 3 bases. CDR3 bases: TGCGCCAGCAGCCAAGATCCCCGGGACAGGGGAGGGTCCCCTAATGAAAAACTGTTTTTT. Translating gives CASSQDPRDRGGSPNEKLFF.

This clone was detected a few times. The CDR3: CASGPGTSGRSSYNEQFF. The CDR3 DNA is TGTGCTAGTGGCCCGGGGACTAGCGGGAGGAGCTCCTACAATGAGCAGTTCTTC. The chain combines TRBV12-5 with TRBJ2-1; 15 bases are shared with TRBD2. This CDR3 contains 18 residues. Germline CDR1 is LGHNT and CDR2 is FRNRAP. V dropped 6 bases and J dropped 0; count of bases not matched to a gene: 6.

This chain uses TRBV18 with TRBJ1-2; no reliable D call. From germline, CDR1 is KGHSH and CDR2 LQKENI. The CDR3 runs 13 residues. The V end lost 8 bases, the J end lost 6 bases, and 16 bases lay between the germline ends. The chain's CDR3 is CASPSSLGDGYTF. In DNA form, the CDR3 reads TGTGCCAGCCCAAGTTCCCTGGGAGATGGCTACACCTTC.

The chain's CDR3 is CASSLFLRVRTDTQYF. In DNA, the CDR3 is TGTGCCAGCAGTTTATTTTTGAGGGTTCGCACAGATACGCAGTATTTT. V and J are TRBV27 and TRBJ2-3, with D possibly TRBD2 on 5 matching bases. This CDR3 is built from 16 residues. Trimming removed 1 base at V and 1 base at J, with 12 bases between. The germline CDR1 and CDR2 sequences are MNHEY and SMNVEV (reference sequence).

The chain carries TRBV5-1 and TRBJ1-1, with TRBD1 as a possible D gene (6 bases). CDR1 and CDR2 from the germline V gene are SGHRS and YFSETQ. V was shortened by 0 bases and J by 0 bases, with 12 bases between the two germline ends. The CDR3 has 16 amino acids. Written as DNA, the CDR3 is TGCGCCAGCAGCTTGGCGAACAGGGCTATGAACACTGAAGCTTTCTTT. This gives the protein CASSLANRAMNTEAFF.

The count of this clone is one. This chain uses TRBV20-1 with TRBJ2-1; D unclear. The CDR3 has 11 amino acids. Trimming removed 3 bases at V and 9 bases at J, with 9 bases between. From germline, CDR1 is DFQATT and CDR2 SNEGSKA (reference sequence). The CDR3 region is CSASAVSEQFF. The CDR3 DNA is TGCAGTGCTAGTGCGGTCAGTGAGCAGTTCTTC.

J is TRBJ1-1 and V is TRBV7-6; a possible D gene is TRBD1 (6 bases). V was shortened by 4 bases and J by 4 bases, with 19 bases between the two germline ends. Germline CDR1 reads SGHVS; CDR2 reads FNYEAQ. This CDR3 has 16 amino acids. The CDR3 region is CASSSSQQGESTEAFF. Written as DNA, the CDR3 is TGTGCCAGCAGCTCATCCCAACAGGGTGAGAGCACTGAAGCTTTCTTT. Based on the CDR3 plus reference TRBV7-6 and TRBJ1-1, the full variable domain is GAGVSQSPRYKVTKRGQDVALRCDPISGHVSLYWYRQALGQGPEFLTYFNYEAQQDKSGLPNDRFSAERPEGSISTLTIQRTEQRDSAMYRCASSSSQQGESTEAFFGQGTRLTVV.

The V call is TRBV18, the J call TRBJ2-2, with no clear D. Looked up from germline, CDR1 is KGHSH and CDR2 is LQKENI. The CDR3 is 14 residues long. V lost 0 bases, J lost 5 bases, and 7 bases lay in between. Here the CDR3 reads CASSPPSRTGELFF. The CDR3 DNA sequence: TGTGCCAGCTCACCACCGTCGCGGACCGGGGAGCTGTTTTTT.

The V gene is TRBV14, the J gene TRBJ2-7; D not certain. The CDR3 has 15 residues. V lost 1 base and J lost 2, with 12 bases in between. The germline V gene encodes CDR1 SGHDN and CDR2 FVKESK. The CDR3 nucleotides read TGTGCCAGCAGCCAAGTGCCCCTAACCCCCTACGAGCAGTACTTC. This codes for CASSQVPLTPYEQYF.

CDR3 nucleotides: TGTGCCACCACCGGGACAGGGGGCGACACCGGGGAGCTGTTTTTT. It is translated as CATTGTGGDTGELFF. The chain couples TRBV13 to TRBJ2-2, with 12 bases lining up with TRBD1. This CDR3 spans 15 amino acids. J gave up 3 bases and V 10 bases, and 6 bases lay outside the gene matches. The germline V gene encodes CDR1 PRHDT and CDR2 FYEKMQ (reference sequence).

The rearrangement links TRBV6-5 to TRBJ1-2; weak D call: TRBD1 (5 bases). Trimming left V 2 bases short and J 3 bases short, with 13 bases between. This CDR3 is built from 15 residues. Per germline, CDR1 MNHEY and CDR2 SVGAGI. CDR3 in DNA: TGTGCCAGCAGTTACCCAATCGGACACCACTATGGCTACACCTTC. This encodes CASSYPIGHHYGYTF.

This clone showed up just a few times. The V and J genes are TRBV4-3 and TRBJ2-1, with 8 bases identical to TRBD2. The CDR3 loop spans 18 amino acids. Unmatched junction bases numbered 19, after V lost 5 bases and J lost 7 bases. The germline gives CDR1 LGHNA, CDR2 YSLEER. The CDR3 spells CASSTKTWDGRAGNEQFF. The CDR3, as DNA: TGCGCCAGCAGCACCAAGACCTGGGACGGGAGGGCCGGGAATGAGCAGTTCTTC.

This sequence joins TRBV11-2 and TRBJ2-1, with D possibly TRBD2 on 5 matching bases. In germline, CDR1 is SGHAT, CDR2 FQNNGV. V gave up 5 bases and J gave up 7 bases, with 15 bases separating them. The CDR3 spans 14 residues. The DNA for the CDR3 is TGTGCCAGCAGCCCTGAGGGCCACCCGAATGAGCAGTTCTTC. The encoded protein is CASSPEGHPNEQFF.

The gene calls are TRBV4-3 and TRBJ2-7; possibly TRBD2 for D (7 bases). This CDR3 region has 17 residues. From germline, CDR1 is LGHNA and CDR2 YSLEER. V dropped 0 bases and J dropped 2 bases, with 17 bases sitting between them. For the CDR3, the DNA is TGCGCCAGCAGCCAAGATGGGCAGGGGAGGGGTGCCTACGAGCAGTACTTC. It translates to CASSQDGQGRGAYEQYF.

This clone was picked up a small number of times. The chain employs TRBV30 and TRBJ2-7; 8 bases line up with TRBD1. This CDR3 is 13 amino acids long. V lost 5 bases to trimming and J lost 5 bases; unmatched junction nucleotides: 8. The germline gives CDR1 GTSNPN, CDR2 SVGIG (reference sequence). CDR3 region: CAWGDRPWDEQYF. For the CDR3, the DNA is TGTGCCTGGGGGGACAGGCCATGGGACGAGCAGTACTTC.

The chain combines TRBV30 with TRBJ2-7, with a possible D match to TRBD1 (5 bases). Germline V gene lookup returns CDR1 GTSNPN and CDR2 SVGIG (reference sequence). The CDR3 length is 15 residues. V was trimmed by 0 bases and J by 5 bases, leaving 17 bases between them. The CDR3, as DNA: TGTGCCTGGAGTGTTACCGAGGCCAGGGTCCACGAGCAGTACTTC. Its protein is CAWSVTEARVHEQYF.

V is TRBV6-4 and J is TRBJ2-1; TRBD2 might be the D (5 bases). Germline-derived CDR1 and CDR2 are MRHNA and SNTAGT. Trimming removed 5 bases from V and 6 bases from J, with 20 bases in between. The CDR3 length is 16 residues. CDR3 DNA sequence: TGTGCCAGCAGTAAACTAGAGTCCACCTTCTCCAATGAGCAGTTCTTC. Its protein product is CASSKLESTFSNEQFF.

The V and J genes are TRBV28 and TRBJ2-7, with D tentatively TRBD2 (6 bases). The germline V gene has CDR1 MDHEN and CDR2 SYDVKM. Trimming took 4 bases from V and 3 from J, leaving 16 bases between them. The CDR3 runs to 15 residues. The CDR3 sequence is CASSSGRDSYYEQYF. CDR3 DNA: TGTGCCAGCAGTTCAGGTAGGGACTCCTACTACGAGCAGTACTTC.

The chain combines TRBV27 with TRBJ1-2, with D possibly being TRBD1 (6 bases). The length of the CDR3 is 17 residues. V was cut by 2 bases and J by 4 bases, with 20 bases left in between. From germline, CDR1 is MNHEY and CDR2 SMNVEV (reference sequence). CDR3 amino acids: CASSLRAPGVGAYGYTF. CDR3 nucleotide sequence: TGTGCCAGCAGTTTACGGGCCCCAGGGGTTGGGGCCTATGGCTACACCTTC.

The chain has TRBV2 and TRBJ2-3; 8 bases are shared with TRBD2. V was clipped by 11 bases and J by 2 bases; unmatched bases: 9. The CDR3 has 14 residues. Germline V gene lookup returns CDR1 SNHLY and CDR2 FYNNEI. Written as DNA, the CDR3 is TGTGCCGGATTGACTAGCGACCTCACAGATACGCAGTATTTT. This sequence encodes CAGLTSDLTDTQYF.

J is TRBJ2-3 and V is TRBV9; possibly TRBD2 for D (6 bases). V lost 0 bases and J lost 4, with 12 bases in between. Germline V CDR1 and CDR2: SGDLS, YYNGEE. The CDR3 spans 15 residues. The chain's CDR3 is CASSVVGGVADTQYF. CDR3 sequence (DNA): TGTGCCAGCAGCGTAGTGGGGGGAGTGGCAGATACGCAGTATTTT.

The chain recombines TRBV6-5 with TRBJ1-1, with 8 nucleotides matching TRBD1. CDR1 and CDR2 from the germline V gene are MNHEY and SVGAGI. The ends lost 2 bases at V and 7 bases at J; junction bases unmatched: 3. This CDR3 comprises 13 residues. CDR3 residues: CASSYADRGEAFF. For the CDR3, the DNA is TGTGCCAGCAGTTACGCAGACAGGGGTGAAGCTTTCTTT.

J is TRBJ2-1 and V is TRBV5-4; 12 bases match TRBD2. Per germline, CDR1 SGHNT and CDR2 YYREEE (reference sequence). The CDR3 is 16 residues long. V lost 7 bases and J lost 0; bases outside the gene matches: 5. CDR3 region: CASWTSGTRSYNEQFF. Written as DNA, the CDR3 is TGTGCCAGCTGGACTAGCGGGACCCGCTCCTACAATGAGCAGTTCTTC.

V usage is TRBV11-3 and J usage is TRBJ2-1; 8 bases map to TRBD2. The J segment lost 2 bases and the V segment lost 4 bases, leaving 7 bases of the junction unmatched. CDR1 SGHNT and CDR2 YENEEA come from the germline V gene. This CDR3 spans 16 amino acids. The CDR3 bases are TGTGCCAGCAGCTATGGAGGAGCGGGAGCCTACAATGAGCAGTTCTTC. This codes for CASSYGGAGAYNEQFF.

The V and J genes are TRBV12-5 and TRBJ2-5, with 8 bases fitting TRBD2. The trim removed 3 bases at V and 5 bases at J, leaving 11 bases unmatched. Germline values: CDR1 LGHNT, CDR2 FRNRAP. This CDR3 is 16 amino acids long. CDR3 amino acids: CASGLNRTSLLETQYF. For the CDR3, the DNA is TGTGCTAGTGGTTTAAACCGGACTAGCTTGCTGGAGACCCAGTACTTC.